Shown below are 17 T cell receptor beta chains from a single sample sequenced in a study of CD8+ T cells in alopecia areata. cDNA reverse transcribed from extracted RNA served as the sequencing template. Assay used: immunoSEQ multiplex PCR; TCRdb lists only in-frame clones, some missing. Of some 180,000 clones in the sample, roughly 65% are singletons; the top ten hold over 1.5%. The specimen comprised CD4+ T cells sorted from blood, sampled at week 0. These receptor sequences come from a human donor with alopecia areata.

V gene TRBV5-1 combines with J gene TRBJ1-1; possibly TRBD1 for D (6 bases). The CDR3 consists of 15 residues. The germline CDR1 and CDR2 sequences are SGHRS and YFSETQ. With 0 bases removed from V and 1 base from J, the gap between germline ends came to 10 bases. The CDR3 nucleotides are TGCGCCAGCAGCTTGGGGGGACATCCGAACACTGAAGCTTTCTTT. Its protein is CASSLGGHPNTEAFF.

This chain links TRBV9 with TRBJ2-1, with D unresolved. CDR1 SGDLS and CDR2 YYNGEE come from the germline V gene. V was pared by 0 bases and J by 3 bases, with 13 bases between. This CDR3 comprises 16 residues. The CDR3 is CASSVEETRIYNEQFF. The CDR3 bases are TGTGCCAGCAGCGTAGAAGAGACCCGCATCTACAATGAGCAGTTCTTC.

This clone is a singleton in its sample. This chain joins TRBV30 and TRBJ2-3, with D perhaps matching TRBD2 (6 bases). Germline CDR1 GTSNPN, CDR2 SVGIG (reference sequence). This CDR3 is 16 amino acids long. Trimming left V 4 bases short and J 0 bases short, with 17 bases between. DNA of the CDR3: TGTGCCTGGATCCCCCTCGGGGGACCTAGCACAGATACGCAGTATTTT. This codes for CAWIPLGGPSTDTQYF. Together with reference TRBV30 and TRBJ2-3, the CDR3 gives the full variable domain: SQTIHQWPATLVQPVGSPLSLECTVEGTSNPNLYWYRQAAGRGLQLLFYSVGIGQISSEVPQNLSASRPQDRQFILSSKKLLLSDSGFYLCAWIPLGGPSTDTQYFGPGTRLTVL.

J is TRBJ2-3 and V is TRBV4-2; the D gene is possibly TRBD2 (5 bases). The CDR3 is made up of 16 amino acids. The V gene lost 0 bases and the J gene lost 2 bases, with 12 bases spanning the gap. Germline CDR1 and CDR2: LGHNA and YNFKEQ. The CDR3 loop is CASSQEAAGLTDTQYF. The CDR3 region has the DNA TGTGCCAGCAGCCAAGAGGCGGCGGGCCTCACAGATACGCAGTATTTT.

The rearrangement uses TRBV27 and TRBJ2-2, with D unresolved. The CDR3 has 13 amino acids. Trimming left V 2 bases short and J 5 bases short, with 6 bases between. CDR1 is MNHEY, CDR2 SMNVEV, per germline (reference sequence). The CDR3 here is CASSLRTTGELFF. The CDR3 bases are TGTGCCAGCAGTTTACGCACGACCGGGGAGCTGTTTTTT.

The chain links TRBV2 to TRBJ2-5; possible D gene TRBD1, 6 bases. CDR3 length: 16 residues. Trimming shortened V by 2 bases and J by 0 bases, and 13 bases separated the two germline ends. Germline lookup yields CDR1 SNHLY and CDR2 FYNNEI. CDR3 DNA sequence: TGTGCCAGCAGTGAATTCGCAGGGGTGTACCAAGAGACCCAGTACTTC. Protein sequence: CASSEFAGVYQETQYF.

The J gene is TRBJ2-5, the V gene TRBV29-1; 9 bases match TRBD2. The germline gives CDR1 SQVTM, CDR2 ANQGSEA. V lost 6 bases, J lost 2 bases, and 7 bases stayed unmatched. The CDR3 is 14 amino acids. The CDR3 DNA reads TGCAGCGTCGGGGGGACTAGCCTACAAGAGACCCAGTACTTC. Translated, it gives CSVGGTSLQETQYF.

This chain joins TRBV30 and TRBJ1-6; no clear D. The CDR3 has 11 residues. From germline, CDR1 is GTSNPN and CDR2 SVGIG (reference sequence). V lost 1 base and J lost 14, with 9 bases in between. CDR3 coding DNA: TGTGCCTGGAGTGCGGGTTTCACCCTCCACTTT. The encoded protein is CAWSAGFTLHF.

The chain recombines TRBV19 with TRBJ1-5, with 7 bases that match TRBD1. V gave up 6 bases and J gave up 4 bases; unmatched junction bases: 9. Per the germline V gene, CDR1 is LNHDA and CDR2 is SQIVND (reference sequence). The CDR3 extends over 15 amino acids. CDR3 protein: CASSDDRVANQPQHF. The CDR3 region has the DNA TGTGCCAGTAGCGATGACAGGGTAGCTAATCAGCCCCAGCATTTT.

This clone occurred a few times. The J gene is TRBJ1-6, the V gene TRBV4-2; TRBD1 agrees at 7 bases. After removal of 1 base from V and 5 bases from J, the junction contained 2 bases not matched to a gene. The germline V gene has CDR1 LGHNA and CDR2 YNFKEQ. CDR3 size: 15 residues. In nucleotides, the CDR3 is TGTGCCAGCAGCCAAGGCGGGACAGATAATTCACCCCTCCACTTT. The encoded protein is CASSQGGTDNSPLHF.

The genes are TRBV2 and TRBJ2-6; 7 bases match TRBD1. Germline CDR1 is SNHLY and CDR2 is FYNNEI. The CDR3 extends over 18 amino acids. V shed 5 bases, J shed 2 bases, and the junction held 12 bases outside the gene matches. The DNA for the CDR3 is TGTGCCAGCAGTCGTCGGGGAACAGGGGACACTGGGGCCAACGTCCTGACTTTC. This sequence encodes CASSRRGTGDTGANVLTF.

This chain joins TRBV15 and TRBJ1-4; D uncertain. The CDR3 totals 13 residues. From germline, CDR1 is LNHNV and CDR2 YYDKDF (reference sequence). V lost 3 bases and J 2 bases, leaving 4 bases between the germline ends. In DNA form, the CDR3 reads TGTGCCACCAGCAGGGGTACTAATGAAAAACTGTTTTTT. Translation gives CATSRGTNEKLFF.

The chain is built from TRBV2 and TRBJ1-2; D uncertain. Germline-derived CDR1 and CDR2 are SNHLY and FYNNEI. CDR3 length: 13 residues. The V end was cut by 9 bases, the J end by 8 bases, with 19 bases between. CDR3 bases: TGTGCCAGTGAGATACGGGTTGGCATAGGCTACACCTTC. This sequence encodes CASEIRVGIGYTF.

The chain employs TRBV5-1 and TRBJ2-5; D possibly corresponds to TRBD1 (7 bases). The CDR3 has 13 amino acids. The germline CDR1 and CDR2 sequences are SGHRS and YFSETQ. V was clipped by 3 bases and J by 5 bases, with 11 bases between them. For the CDR3, the DNA is TGCGCCAGCAGCTCAGGGGGGCAGGAGACCCAGTACTTC. It codes for CASSSGGQETQYF.

This clone was counted between two and nine times. The rearrangement links TRBV27 to TRBJ1-5, with D unresolved. CDR3 length equals 13 residues. Trimming removed 5 bases from V and 3 bases from J, with 8 bases in between. CDR1 and CDR2 (germline): MNHEY, SMNVEV (reference sequence). The CDR3 DNA follows: TGTGCCAGCAGTAGGGCCGTCAATCAGCCCCAGCATTTT. This encodes CASSRAVNQPQHF.

This clone was recorded a few times. This chain uses TRBV7-2 with TRBJ2-7, with D perhaps TRBD1 (6 bases). Germline lookup yields CDR1 SGHTA and CDR2 FQGNSA. The CDR3 runs to 15 residues. V shed 4 bases and J shed 2 bases, with 15 bases lying between them. CDR3 in amino acids: CASSSSYRVTYEQYF. The CDR3 DNA follows: TGTGCCAGCAGCTCATCGTACAGGGTAACCTACGAGCAGTACTTC.

The table lists this clone with a count of one. The chain joins TRBV5-4 to TRBJ2-3; TRBD1 aligns across 7 bases. The V and J ends lost 3 bases and 8 bases, in that order; junction bases with no gene match: 6. CDR3 length equals 13 residues. The germline V gene encodes CDR1 SGHNT and CDR2 YYREEE (reference sequence). CDR3 DNA: TGTGCCAGCAGCTCGCAGGGGGTACGTACGCAGTATTTT. Protein product: CASSSQGVRTQYF.